These 9 T cell receptor beta chains were sequenced from one sample in a study of blood T cell repertoires in COVID-19. Assay used: immunoSEQ multiplex PCR; TCRdb lists only in-frame clones, some missing. This sample has 90,000 to 150,000 clones, with roughly four fifths found just once. The sequenced sample was peripheral blood. These receptors all stem from a man between 45 and 60 years old with acute or convalescent COVID-19.

The V gene is TRBV7-6, the J gene TRBJ2-1; a possible D gene is TRBD2 (7 bases). This CDR3 has 17 amino acids. V lost 4 bases, J lost 8 bases, and 24 bases lay in between. Germline values: CDR1 SGHVS, CDR2 FNYEAQ. The CDR3 protein is CASSSPKRGALRDEQFF. The CDR3 bases are TGTGCCAGCAGCTCGCCGAAACGGGGGGCCTTGAGGGATGAGCAGTTCTTC.

The V call is TRBV24-1, the J call TRBJ2-1; a weak D match, TRBD1 (6 bases). This CDR3 contains 15 residues. Germline CDR1 and CDR2: KGHDR and SFDVKD. The V end was cut by 2 bases, the J end by 5 bases, with 12 bases between. In nucleotides, the CDR3 is TGTGCCACCAGTGATTCACAGGGTCAGGACAATGAGCAGTTCTTC. Encoded protein: CATSDSQGQDNEQFF.

V gene TRBV27 combines with J gene TRBJ2-7, with D perhaps matching TRBD2 (6 bases). Germline values: CDR1 MNHEY, CDR2 SMNVEV (reference sequence). The CDR3 is made up of 13 amino acids. The V end lost 2 bases, the J end lost 1 base, and 6 bases lay between the germline ends. CDR3 nucleotide sequence: TGTGCCAGCAGTTTAGGGAGGTCCTACGAGCAGTACTTC. Encoded protein: CASSLGRSYEQYF.

The V and J genes are TRBV4-2 and TRBJ2-7; no definite D call. Germline values: CDR1 LGHNA, CDR2 YNFKEQ. CDR3 length: 11 amino acids. V gave up 5 bases and J gave up 1 base, with 3 bases separating them. CDR3 sequence reads: CASSYSYEQYF. Written as DNA, the CDR3 is TGTGCCAGCAGCTATTCCTACGAGCAGTACTTC.

The gene calls are TRBV19 and TRBJ1-5, with 7 bases matching TRBD1. The CDR3 is 15 amino acids. Germline CDR1 reads LNHDA; CDR2 reads SQIVND (reference sequence). The V gene end was trimmed by 6 bases and the J gene end by 0 bases; junction bases not matched to a gene: 5. CDR3 loop: CASRTGMASNQPQHF. In nucleotides, the CDR3 is TGTGCCAGTAGGACAGGGATGGCTAGCAATCAGCCCCAGCATTTT.

This chain connects TRBV19 to TRBJ1-4; D might be TRBD1 (5 bases). This CDR3 contains 13 residues. V gave up 6 bases and J gave up 8 bases, with 13 bases separating them. CDR1 and CDR2 (germline): LNHDA, SQIVND (reference sequence). The CDR3 spells CASRKGAGEKLFF. In nucleotides, the CDR3 is TGTGCCAGTAGGAAAGGGGCTGGGGAAAAACTGTTTTTT. The full variable domain, completed using reference TRBV19 and TRBJ1-4, is DGGITQSPKYLFRKEGQNVTLSCEQNLNHDAMYWYRQDPGQGLRLIYYSQIVNDFQKGDIAEGYSVSREKKESFPLTVTSAQKNPTAFYLCASRKGAGEKLFFGSGTQLSVL.

The chain uses TRBV6-5 and TRBJ1-6; TRBD1 aligns across 8 bases. The ends lost 7 bases at V and 8 bases at J; junction bases unmatched: 7. Germline V lookup: CDR1 MNHEY, CDR2 SVGAGI. The CDR3 is made up of 14 amino acids. CDR3 loop: CASTLGQAYSPLHF. For the CDR3, the DNA is TGTGCCAGCACCCTGGGACAGGCCTATTCACCCCTCCACTTT.

The chain joins TRBV15 to TRBJ2-7; D perhaps matches TRBD2 (6 bases). Germline-derived CDR1 and CDR2 are LNHNV and YYDKDF (reference sequence). CDR3 length: 17 residues. Trimming took off 0 bases at V and 7 bases at J, with 22 bases between the two ends. This chain's CDR3 is CATSRDGPSGGEWEQYF. DNA for the CDR3: TGTGCCACCAGCAGAGACGGGCCATCCGGGGGAGAGTGGGAGCAGTACTTC.

V usage is TRBV7-2 and J usage is TRBJ2-3, with 9 bases matching TRBD2. There are 15 residues in the CDR3. Trimming cost V 0 bases and J 6 bases; bases outside gene matches: 4. Germline V lookup: CDR1 SGHTA, CDR2 FQGNSA. The chain's CDR3 is CASSLAVAGGDTQYF. In DNA, the CDR3 is TGTGCCAGCAGCTTAGCGGTGGCGGGAGGGGATACGCAGTATTTT.